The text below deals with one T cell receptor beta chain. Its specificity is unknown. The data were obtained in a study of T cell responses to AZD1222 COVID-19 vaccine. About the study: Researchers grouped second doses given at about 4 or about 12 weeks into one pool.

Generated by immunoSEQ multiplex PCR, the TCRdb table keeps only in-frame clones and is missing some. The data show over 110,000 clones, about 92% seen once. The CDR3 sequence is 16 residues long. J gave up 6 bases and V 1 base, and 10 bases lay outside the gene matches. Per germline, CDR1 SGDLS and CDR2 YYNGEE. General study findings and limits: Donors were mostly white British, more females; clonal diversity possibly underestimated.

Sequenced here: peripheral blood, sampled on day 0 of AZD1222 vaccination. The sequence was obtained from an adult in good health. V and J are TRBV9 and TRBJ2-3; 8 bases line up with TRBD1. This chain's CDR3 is CASSVLGDRLTDTQYF. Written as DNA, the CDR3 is TGTGCCAGCAGCGTACTTGGGGACAGGTTGACCGATACGCAGTATTTT.